These 12 T cell receptor beta chains originate from one sample sequenced in a study of cytotoxic CD8 clonotypes in ibrutinib-treated CLL. Assay: immunoSEQ multiplex PCR; the TCRdb copy retains only in-frame clones and omits some. The sample records 97,000 or so clones, approximately 78% being singletons. Material: PBMCs, obtained after 12 months of ibrutinib treatment. The receptor source for this set is a human donor with chronic lymphocytic leukemia.

V gene TRBV25-1 combines with J gene TRBJ1-3; D not resolved. This CDR3 contains 15 residues. With 1 base removed from V and 0 bases from J, the gap between germline ends came to 7 bases. Germline CDR1 is MGHDK and CDR2 is SYGVNS. CDR3 nucleotide sequence: TGTGCCAGCAGTGAATCCGGCCTCTCTGGAAACACCATATATTTT. It codes for CASSESGLSGNTIYF.

This sequence joins TRBV6-5 and TRBJ2-3, with 7 bases matching TRBD2. The V gene's germline CDR1 is MNHEY and CDR2 SVGAGI. After removal of 5 bases from V and 5 bases from J, the junction contained 10 bases not matched to a gene. This CDR3 region has 15 residues. The CDR3 here is CASSPGTGGGDTQYF. In DNA form, the CDR3 reads TGTGCCAGCAGTCCGGGGACGGGAGGAGGAGATACGCAGTATTTT.

This rearrangement joins TRBV5-5 to TRBJ1-2; 7 bases are a match to TRBD1. With 4 bases clipped from V and 2 bases from J, the junction kept 5 bases outside the gene matches. From germline, CDR1 is SGHKS and CDR2 YYEKEE (reference sequence). This CDR3 contains 14 residues. Here the CDR3 DNA reads TGTGCCAGCAGCCCGAAACAGGGGAACTATGGCTACACCTTC. It codes for CASSPKQGNYGYTF.

The chain uses TRBV15 and TRBJ1-5, with a possible D match to TRBD1 (5 bases). Trimming removed 5 bases at V and 2 bases at J, with 22 bases between. Germline values: CDR1 LNHNV, CDR2 YYDKDF (reference sequence). This CDR3 comprises 18 residues. The DNA for the CDR3 is TGTGCCACCAGCTCCCCCGGGGCGGGAGGGTTTGGCAATCAGCCCCAGCATTTT. Amino acid sequence: CATSSPGAGGFGNQPQHF.

V is TRBV28 and J is TRBJ1-1; the D is unclear. The CDR3 runs 13 residues. Germline loops: CDR1 MDHEN, CDR2 SYDVKM. V lost 7 bases and J lost 10, with 19 bases in between. The CDR3 DNA reads TGTGCCAGCACGTCTGCCAGCACCTCTGGAGCTTTCTTT. It specifies CASTSASTSGAFF.

The V gene is TRBV15, the J gene TRBJ2-1, with a tentative D call TRBD2 (7 bases). Germline V gene data show CDR1 as LNHNV and CDR2 as YYDKDF (reference sequence). The V gene lost 1 base and the J gene lost 7 bases, with 20 bases spanning the gap. The CDR3 is 17 residues long. In DNA form, the CDR3 reads TGTGCCACCAGCAGAGCCGGCGGGGGCCGATTGGGGAATGAGCAGTTCTTC. It encodes CATSRAGGGRLGNEQFF.

The CDR3 DNA reads TGCAGCGTGGGGGCCGGGACCCCCACAGATACGCAGTATTTT. Its protein product is CSVGAGTPTDTQYF. This chain uses TRBV29-1 with TRBJ2-3; a weak D match, TRBD1 (6 bases). The V gene's germline CDR1 is SQVTM and CDR2 ANQGSEA. The CDR3 runs to 14 residues. The V end was cut by 6 bases, the J end by 2 bases, with 15 bases between.

The chain carries TRBV21-1 and TRBJ2-7; the table's TRBD1 call for D was not verified on the DNA. TRBV21-1 is reported as a pseudogene. CDR3 length equals 16 residues. The CDR3 loop is CASNHNTGTGDHEQYF. The CDR3 region has the DNA TGTGCCAGCAACCACAACACCGGGACAGGGGACCACGAGCAGTACTTC.

This chain joins TRBV7-3 and TRBJ2-1; a weak D match, TRBD2 (5 bases). The V end was cut by 4 bases, the J end by 3 bases, with 7 bases between. In germline, CDR1 is SGHTA, CDR2 FQGTGA. The CDR3 runs to 13 residues. The CDR3 nucleotides read TGTGCCAGCAGCTCAACTAGCTACAATGAGCAGTTCTTC. The encoded protein is CASSSTSYNEQFF.

The gene calls are TRBV9 and TRBJ2-7, with D possibly TRBD1 on 5 matching bases. V was cut by 3 bases and J by 1 base, with 11 bases left in between. The CDR3 totals 14 residues. The germline CDR1 and CDR2 sequences are SGDLS and YYNGEE. The CDR3 DNA reads TGTGCCAGCAGCGACGTGGCAGGGTCCTACGAGCAGTACTTC. Translation: CASSDVAGSYEQYF. Based on the CDR3 plus reference TRBV9 and TRBJ2-7, the full variable domain is DSGVTQTPKHLITATGQRVTLRCSPRSGDLSVYWYQQSLDQGLQFLIQYYNGEERAKGNILERFSAQQFPDLHSELNLSSLELGDSALYFCASSDVAGSYEQYFGPGTRLTVT.

This clone was detected only a few times. The chain links TRBV18 to TRBJ1-1; D may be TRBD1 (5 bases). V gave up 4 bases and J gave up 1 base, with 7 bases separating them. The CDR3 has 13 amino acids. CDR1 is KGHSH, CDR2 LQKENI, per germline. The CDR3 loop is CASSLDRNTEAFF. The CDR3 nucleotides are TGTGCCAGCTCACTAGACAGGAACACTGAAGCTTTCTTT.

The chain is built from TRBV5-4 and TRBJ1-2, with D maybe TRBD1 (5 bases). Germline V gene data show CDR1 as SGHNT and CDR2 as YYREEE (reference sequence). The CDR3 contains 14 residues. The V end lost 1 base, the J end lost 1 base, and 8 bases lay between the germline ends. Here the CDR3 DNA reads TGTGCCAGCAGCTTGCCGGGGGTTAACTATGGCTACACCTTC. Translating gives CASSLPGVNYGYTF.